Below, 16 T cell receptor beta chains from the same sample are listed, as sequenced in a study of blood T cells in healthy people across ages. Alongside a J-beta primer mix, a sample-barcoded 5' primer served in a second PCR lasting roughly 6 to 11 cycles. TCRdb independently ran MiXCR on the 5' RACE reads; one entry per CDR3 protein. This sample has hundreds of thousands of distinct CDR3 sequences, with 58% found just once. The specimen was blood. Receptors were obtained from a man aged 25-40 years in good health.

The V call is TRBV6-4, the J call TRBJ2-1, with TRBD2 matching over 7 bases. V lost 7 bases to trimming and J lost 0 bases; unmatched junction nucleotides: 6. The germline V gene encodes CDR1 MRHNA and CDR2 SNTAGT. CDR3 length: 15 amino acids. CDR3 sequence reads: CASNGGVGSYNEQFF. In DNA form, the CDR3 reads TGTGCCAGCAATGGGGGGGTTGGCTCCTACAATGAGCAGTTCTTC.

This clonotype appeared a few times. CDR3 coding DNA: TGCAGTGCTGCGCGGGAGATCGTCTACAATGAGCAGTTCTTC. Encoded protein: CSAAREIVYNEQFF. V and J are TRBV20-1 and TRBJ2-1; 7 bases are a match to TRBD2. From germline, CDR1 is DFQATT and CDR2 SNEGSKA (reference sequence). The CDR3 is 14 amino acids. V shed 5 bases, J shed 3 bases, and the junction held 7 bases outside the gene matches.

The chain employs TRBV29-1 and TRBJ2-5, with D perhaps TRBD2 (6 bases). Germline CDR1 SQVTM, CDR2 ANQGSEA. This CDR3 has 13 amino acids. V shed 6 bases and J shed 5 bases, with 16 bases lying between them. The CDR3: CSVDRLVRETQYF. The CDR3 nucleotides are TGCAGCGTGGACCGACTAGTGCGGGAGACCCAGTACTTC. Variable domain in full (rest from reference TRBV29-1 and TRBJ2-5): SAVISQKPSRDICQRGTSLTIQCQVDSQVTMMFWYRQQPGQSLTLIATANQGSEATYESGFVIDKFPISRPNLTFSTLTVSNMSPEDSSIYLCSVDRLVRETQYFGPGTRLLVL.

The chain couples TRBV20-1 to TRBJ2-3; TRBD2 matches 7 bases. This CDR3 region has 13 residues. The J segment lost 5 bases and the V segment lost 0 bases, leaving 2 bases of the junction unmatched. CDR1 and CDR2 (germline): DFQATT, SNEGSKA (reference sequence). DNA of the CDR3: TGCAGTGCTAGAGACGGGGGGATAGATACGCAGTATTTT. This encodes CSARDGGIDTQYF.

This clonotype occurred a few times. The chain links TRBV20-1 to TRBJ2-7; D is possibly TRBD1 (5 bases). TRBJ2-5 matches the DNA end more closely, so the J call is doubtful. The germline V gene has CDR1 DFQATT and CDR2 SNEGSKA (reference sequence). The CDR3 loop spans 15 amino acids. The CDR3 reads CSASGWALGEETQYF. The CDR3 coding sequence is TGCAGTGCTAGCGGCTGGGCCTTAGGGGAAGAGACCCAGTACTTC.

The chain combines TRBV20-1 with TRBJ2-7, with a tentative D call TRBD2 (6 bases). Trimming removed 5 bases from V and 2 bases from J, with 19 bases in between. The CDR3 is 15 residues long. The germline gives CDR1 DFQATT, CDR2 SNEGSKA (reference sequence). CDR3: CSAHPGGASTYEQYF. For the CDR3, the DNA is TGCAGTGCTCACCCCGGAGGGGCTAGCACCTACGAGCAGTACTTC.

This chain uses TRBV7-9 with TRBJ2-5, with TRBD2 as a possible D gene (6 bases). This CDR3 spans 17 amino acids. Germline CDR1 and CDR2: SEHNR and FQNEAQ (reference sequence). V gave up 3 bases and J gave up 3 bases, with 20 bases separating them. CDR3 coding DNA: TGTGCCAGCAGCTTTAGCGGCGGTACCTCAGGAGAAGAGACCCAGTACTTC. Protein: CASSFSGGTSGEETQYF.

The chain employs TRBV29-1 and TRBJ2-3; 8 nucleotides line up with TRBD1. The CDR3 is 16 amino acids. The trim removed 2 bases at V and 4 bases at J, leaving 11 bases unmatched. Germline values: CDR1 SQVTM, CDR2 ANQGSEA. As DNA, the CDR3 is TGCAGCGTTGAACTGTACGGACAGGGAGGCGCAGATACGCAGTATTTT. Protein product: CSVELYGQGGADTQYF.

This clonotype has only a few counts. J is TRBJ2-4 and V is TRBV7-9; D is perhaps TRBD1 or TRBD2 (6 bases each). The DNA end favors TRBJ2-7, so the J call may be wrong. The CDR3 contains 12 residues. The germline V gene encodes CDR1 SEHNR and CDR2 FQNEAQ (reference sequence). CDR3 bases: TGTGCCAGCAGCTTTAGGGGGGCCGAGCAGTACTTC. Its translation: CASSFRGAEQYF.

CDR3 sequence (DNA): TGTGCCACCAGTGATCCCAGGACTAGCGGGGGTGAGCAGTTCTTC. It is translated as CATSDPRTSGGEQFF. The rearrangement uses TRBV24-1 and TRBJ2-1, with 13 bases fitting TRBD2. J was trimmed by 9 bases and V by 3 bases; bases with no gene match: 4. Germline CDR1 reads KGHDR; CDR2 reads SFDVKD. There are 15 residues in the CDR3.

Details on this clonotype: An end of the junction does not agree with germline; a read error may underlie this. The chain employs TRBV5-1 and TRBJ2-4; D possibly uses TRBD1 or TRBD2 (5 bases each). The better agreement between TRBJ2-5 and the DNA end casts doubt on the J call. This CDR3 is 13 amino acids long. The germline V gene has CDR1 SGHRS and CDR2 YFSETQ. The CDR3 sequence is CASGLGPTETQYF. The CDR3 nucleotides are TGCGCCAGCGGCTTGGGACCCACAGAGACCCAGTACTTC.

The chain carries TRBV6-2 or TRBV6-3 and TRBJ2-5; D call uncertain. Near its end, the DNA agrees better with TRBJ2-7, so the J call may be wrong. CDR1 and CDR2 from the germline V gene are MNHEY and SVGEGT. CDR3 length equals 14 residues. The CDR3 sequence: CASSDDPLSYEQYF. CDR3 sequence (DNA): TGTGCCAGCAGTGATGACCCTCTCTCCTACGAGCAGTACTTC.

V and J are TRBV7-8 and TRBJ2-1, with TRBD2 as a possible D gene (7 bases). Trimming took 6 bases from V and 9 from J, leaving 21 bases between them. The CDR3 has 15 amino acids. Germline lookup yields CDR1 SGHVS and CDR2 FQNEAQ. CDR3 bases: TGTGCCAGCAGACAAAAGGGGGAGGGCCATGGTGAGCAGTTCTTC. It yields the protein CASRQKGEGHGEQFF.

The genes are TRBV9 and TRBJ2-7, with no clear D. CDR1 is SGDLS, CDR2 YYNGEE, per germline. Trimming shortened V by 4 bases and J by 2 bases, and 10 bases separated the two germline ends. This CDR3 is 13 amino acids long. Here the CDR3 DNA reads TGTGCCAGCAGCCCCATGTCAACCTACGAGCAGTACTTC. This translates into CASSPMSTYEQYF.

The chain is built from TRBV29-1 and TRBJ2-3; 7 bases line up with TRBD2. The ends lost 4 bases at V and 5 bases at J; junction bases unmatched: 6. CDR3 length: 13 amino acids. CDR1 and CDR2 (germline): SQVTM, ANQGSEA. CDR3 amino acids: CSVGLAEKDTQYF. The CDR3 nucleotides read TGCAGCGTTGGGCTAGCGGAAAAAGATACGCAGTATTTT.

The chain's CDR3 is CASSQRQGTSYEQYF. DNA for the CDR3: TGCGCCAGCAGCCAGAGACAGGGGACCTCCTACGAGCAGTACTTC. The V and J genes are TRBV4-3 and TRBJ2-7; 8 nucleotides align to TRBD1. Germline V gene data show CDR1 as LGHNA and CDR2 as YSLEER. CDR3 size: 15 residues. The junction had 4 bases not matched to a gene; V was cut back by 3 bases and J by 0 bases.